The T cell receptor beta chain described here comes from a study of Ad26.COV2.S vaccination and SARS-CoV-2 variants (dated by TCRdb to 2020 to 2023). For context, the study as a whole: Vaccine-arm donors were drawn from COV1001, a multicentre, randomized, double-blind, placebo-controlled phase I-IIa trial of Ad26.COV2.S in healthy adults. Dosing of Ad26.COV2.S was intramuscular, at either 5x10^10 or 1x10^11 viral particles, delivered as one shot or as two shots spaced 56 days apart. The specificity and breadth of SARS-CoV-2-reactive T cell receptors after Ad26.COV2.S vaccination were assessed by TCRbeta repertoire sequencing. The TCR-sequenced set comprised around 32 samples: roughly 19 Ad26.COV2.S vaccine recipients, 5 placebo recipients and 8 SARS-CoV-2 convalescent individuals. Participants in the trial were split at random into five groups of five each, receiving low-dose or high-dose Ad26.COV2.S once or twice, or else placebo on both occasions. Throughout the experiments and outcome assessment, investigators stayed blinded to trial group allocation. Overall study results and their limits: Non-spike TCR breadth was comparable between vaccine and placebo recipients, consistent with the vaccine containing only spike. Spike-specific TCR breadth was higher in Ad26.COV2.S recipients than in placebo recipients (P = 0.0014). The study lacked the statistical power to compare responses across vaccine doses or regimens. According to the authors, total T cell responses may have been underestimated by the TCR breadth and depth analyses. After vaccination, substantial breadth of spike-specific CD8+ and CD4+ T cell responses was reported.

This specimen's treatment or condition label, per the study, means: around 19 received Ad26.COV2.S at low or high dose, single or two shots; about 5 received placebo; per-sample allocation not given. For vaccine and placebo recipients, the sequenced repertoires came from samples collected on day 63 after the first injection. Cohort 1b enrolled some 25 adults aged 18-55 years at a single site in Boston, USA, between 29 July and 7 August 2020. Ad26.COV2.S was a replication-incompetent adenovirus type 26 vector that expressed a prefusion-stabilized SARS-CoV-2 spike protein derived from the original Wuhan strain. Remarks on this clone: It has no known antigen specificity. No base quality information exists; no much larger clone differs at one position.

TCRbeta CDR3 regions were sequenced with the immunoSEQ Assay. After extraction, genomic DNA underwent amplification by bias-controlled multiplex PCR, followed by high-throughput sequencing. As for how the authors treated the data: To quantify the absolute abundance of each unique TCRbeta CDR3 region, sequences were collapsed and filtered. T cell fraction was estimated by normalization of TCRbeta template counts to usable DNA, with usable DNA being measured through amplification of reference genes present in all nucleated cells. Repertoire TCRs were annotated as SARS-CoV-2-specific when V gene, CDR3 amino acid sequence and J gene were exactly matched to a known reactive TCR set. The reference SARS-CoV-2 TCR set was derived from MIRA and filtered for enrichment in COVID-19-positive ImmuneCODE repertoires, a step that removed public or cross-reactive TCRs. Using the MIRA antigens, annotated TCRs were further analysed by specific ORF or by position within an ORF. Depth was the summed frequency of annotated unique rearrangements, while breadth was defined as annotated unique rearrangements over total unique productive rearrangements. Group comparisons of TCR breadth used two-sided Wilcoxon rank-sum tests. The clones in this table, taken by TCRdb from immuneACCESS, are in-frame only. Not every clone is retained; where verified, under half of the shortfall comes from an unresolved V gene, and the cause of the rest is unknown. V and J calls and clone size are those listed in that table; D and trimming were worked out from the DNA. Recorded for this sample are a few hundred thousand clones; around 92% of them occurred a single time. The ten most abundant clones make up approximately 1.6% of the sample.

The CDR3 holds 18 amino acids from the cysteine to the phenylalanine. CDR3 DNA only is kept here, 54 bases in frame from base 1. V is clipped by 2 bases and J by 6 bases, and the sequence between their germline boundaries is 25 bases long. The germline V gene encodes CDR1 KGHSH and CDR2 LQKENI. The clonotype comes from a person between 18 and 65 years old who received the Ad26.COV2.S COVID-19 vaccine or a placebo. This specimen consisted of peripheral blood, obtained in a trial of Ad26.COV2.S vaccine versus placebo. The chain is made from TRBV18 and TRBJ1-2; there is no confident call for the D gene. The CDR3 reads as follows: CASSPDVFEALYADGYTF. The sequenced DNA: TGTGCCAGCTCACCAGACGTTTTCGAGGCTCTATACGCGGATGGCTACACCTTC.